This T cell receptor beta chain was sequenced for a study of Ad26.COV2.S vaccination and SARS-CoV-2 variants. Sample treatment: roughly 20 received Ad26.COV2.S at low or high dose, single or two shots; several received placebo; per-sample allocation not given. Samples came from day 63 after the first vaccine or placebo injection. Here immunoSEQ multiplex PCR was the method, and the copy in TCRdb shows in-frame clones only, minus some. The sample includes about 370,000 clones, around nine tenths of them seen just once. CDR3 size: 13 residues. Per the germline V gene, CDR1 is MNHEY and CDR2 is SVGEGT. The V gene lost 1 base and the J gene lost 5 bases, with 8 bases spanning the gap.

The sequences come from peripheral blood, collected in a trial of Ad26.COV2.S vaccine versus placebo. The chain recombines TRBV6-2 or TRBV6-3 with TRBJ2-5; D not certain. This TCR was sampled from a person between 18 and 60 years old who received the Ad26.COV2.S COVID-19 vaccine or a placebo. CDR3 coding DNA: TGTGCCAGCAGTTACTTACTATTCGAGACCCAGTACTTC. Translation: CASSYLLFETQYF.